Presented here are 12 T cell receptor beta chains from one specimen sequenced in a study of OX40 agonist ivuxolimab in advanced cancers. Profiling relied on immunoSEQ multiplex PCR, and the TCRdb table lists in-frame clones only, not all of them. The sample gives tens of thousands of clones, around 90% of which show up once; roughly 10% is in the top ten. This specimen was CD4+ or CD8+ T cells sorted from blood, taken in a trial of the OX40 agonist ivuxolimab. All receptors derive from an adult with an advanced solid tumor such as melanoma, head and neck, liver or kidney cancer.

In its sample, this clone was seen once. V and J are TRBV6-5 and TRBJ2-7; 8 nucleotides match TRBD2. There are 14 residues in the CDR3. Germline CDR1 reads MNHEY; CDR2 reads SVGAGI. The J segment lost 3 bases and the V segment lost 8 bases, leaving 9 bases of the junction unmatched. CDR3 DNA sequence: TGTGCCAGCGGGCAGCGGGGGTTCCACTACGAGCAGTACTTC. Its translation: CASGQRGFHYEQYF.

The chain carries TRBV13 and TRBJ1-2; perhaps TRBD1 as D (6 bases). The CDR3 totals 15 residues. The V gene lost 6 bases and the J gene lost 4 bases, with 18 bases spanning the gap. Germline V CDR1 and CDR2: PRHDT, FYEKMQ (reference sequence). In DNA, the CDR3 is TGTGCCAGCAGTTTCTTAACAGGGCGTAGCTATGGCTACACCTTC. It encodes CASSFLTGRSYGYTF.

The rearrangement joins TRBV11-3 to TRBJ2-7; unclear D gene. The CDR3 spans 13 residues. V dropped 3 bases and J dropped 6 bases, with 12 bases sitting between them. Germline assignment: CDR1 SGHNT and CDR2 YENEEA. CDR3 protein: CASSFGLGSEQYF. CDR3 DNA sequence: TGTGCCAGCAGCTTTGGGTTGGGCAGCGAGCAGTACTTC.

The chain couples TRBV7-6 to TRBJ2-2; D remains ambiguous. The germline V gene encodes CDR1 SGHVS and CDR2 FNYEAQ. The CDR3 runs to 16 residues. V lost 6 bases and J lost 1, with 15 bases in between. CDR3: CASSHGRGVNTGELFF. The CDR3 nucleotides are TGTGCCAGCAGTCACGGAAGAGGAGTGAACACCGGGGAGCTGTTTTTT.

The chain combines TRBV4-1 with TRBJ2-1; 9 bases fit TRBD2. CDR1 is MGHRA, CDR2 YSYEKL, per germline. V trimming: 0 bases; J trimming: 9 bases; junction bases outside the gene matches: 12. This CDR3 has 17 residues. CDR3 residues: CASSQDLERGASGEQFF. The CDR3 region has the DNA TGCGCCAGCAGCCAAGATCTCGAGCGGGGGGCTTCCGGTGAGCAGTTCTTC.

The gene calls are TRBV12-5 and TRBJ1-2; unclear D gene. There are 14 residues in the CDR3. The germline V gene encodes CDR1 LGHNT and CDR2 FRNRAP. Between the trimmed V and J ends, which lost 4 bases and 5 bases, there was a span of 14 bases. The CDR3 DNA is TGTGCTAGTGGTTCGGCCGGGTCCTTTTATGGCTACACCTTC. Protein product: CASGSAGSFYGYTF.

This chain joins TRBV11-2 and TRBJ1-2; TRBD1 agrees at 9 bases. Germline lookup yields CDR1 SGHAT and CDR2 FQNNGV. CDR3 length: 18 amino acids. V lost 4 bases and J lost 4; bases outside the gene matches: 16. In nucleotides, the CDR3 is TGTGCCAGCAGCTCCTATGAGACCGGGACAGGGTCGGGCTATGGCTACACCTTC. Encoded protein: CASSSYETGTGSGYGYTF.

The chain links TRBV4-1 to TRBJ1-3; tentative D call: TRBD1 (6 bases). This CDR3 is 16 amino acids long. The germline V and J ends were trimmed by 0 bases and 4 bases, with 13 bases remaining between them. The V gene's germline CDR1 is MGHRA and CDR2 YSYEKL. CDR3 in amino acids: CASSQDVGAQGNTIYF. The CDR3 region has the DNA TGCGCCAGCAGCCAAGATGTGGGGGCGCAGGGAAACACCATATATTTT.

This clone has just a few counts. The J gene is TRBJ1-5, the V gene TRBV2, with 7 bases that match TRBD1. After removal of 6 bases from V and 7 bases from J, the junction contained 9 bases not matched to a gene. Germline V gives CDR1 SNHLY, CDR2 FYNNEI. CDR3 size: 14 residues. Here the CDR3 reads CASSRTGLWQPQHF. Here the CDR3 DNA reads TGTGCCAGCAGCCGGACAGGCCTGTGGCAGCCCCAGCATTTT.

The V and J genes are TRBV27 and TRBJ2-6, with 9 bases identical to TRBD1. The CDR3 loop spans 16 amino acids. Germline trimming cut 5 bases from V and 3 bases from J; bases unmatched to any gene: 5. Germline V gene sequence: CDR1 MNHEY, CDR2 SMNVEV (reference sequence). CDR3 nucleotide sequence: TGTGCCAGCAGTGAACAGGGGGCGCTTGGGGCCAACGTCCTGACTTTC. Translation gives CASSEQGALGANVLTF.

This chain uses TRBV7-9 with TRBJ1-4; D uncertain. The CDR3 totals 13 residues. Germline V gives CDR1 SEHNR, CDR2 FQNEAQ (reference sequence). Trimming stripped 8 bases from V and 1 base from J, with 8 bases between. CDR3 loop: CASPALTNEKLFF. The DNA for the CDR3 is TGTGCCAGCCCTGCCCTAACTAATGAAAAACTGTTTTTT. Combining the CDR3 with reference TRBV7-9 and TRBJ1-4 gives the whole variable domain DTGVSQNPRHKITKRGQNVTFRCDPISEHNRLYWYRQTLGQGPEFLTYFQNEAQLEKSRLLSDRFSAERPKGSFSTLEIQRTEQGDSAMYLCASPALTNEKLFFGSGTQLSVL.

This chain joins TRBV7-6 and TRBJ1-5, with 7 bases aligning to TRBD1. This CDR3 contains 15 residues. V trimming: 3 bases; J trimming: 5 bases; junction bases outside the gene matches: 7. The germline V gene encodes CDR1 SGHVS and CDR2 FNYEAQ. The CDR3 DNA sequence: TGTGCCAGCAGCTTCGACACAGGGGTGGATCAGCCCCAGCATTTT. It translates to CASSFDTGVDQPQHF.